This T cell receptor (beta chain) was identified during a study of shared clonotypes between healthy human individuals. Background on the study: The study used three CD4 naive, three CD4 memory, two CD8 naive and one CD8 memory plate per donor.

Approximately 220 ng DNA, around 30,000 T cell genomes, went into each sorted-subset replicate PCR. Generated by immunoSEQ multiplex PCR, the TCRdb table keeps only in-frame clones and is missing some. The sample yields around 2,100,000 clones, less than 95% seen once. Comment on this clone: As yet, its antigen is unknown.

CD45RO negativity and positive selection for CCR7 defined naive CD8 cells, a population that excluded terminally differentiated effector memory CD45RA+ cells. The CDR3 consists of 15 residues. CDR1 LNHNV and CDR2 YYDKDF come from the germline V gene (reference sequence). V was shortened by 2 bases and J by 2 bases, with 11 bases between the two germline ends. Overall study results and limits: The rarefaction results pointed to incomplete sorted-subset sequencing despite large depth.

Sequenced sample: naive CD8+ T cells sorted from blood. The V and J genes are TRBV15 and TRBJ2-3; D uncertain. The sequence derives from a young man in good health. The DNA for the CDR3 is TGTGCCACCAGCAGACACCTAGAATTCACAGATACGCAGTATTTT. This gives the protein CATSRHLEFTDTQYF.